Following are 14 T cell receptor beta chains from one sample sequenced in a study of blood T cell repertoires in COVID-19 (TCRdb year 2020). The library was made by the immunoSEQ multiplex PCR assay. As stored in TCRdb, this immuneACCESS dataset retains in-frame rearrangements with V and J assigned. A fraction of the clones does not appear; measured against another copy, unresolved V genes explain less than half of the discrepancy, and the remainder lacks a known reason. A total of around 210,000 clones appear in this sample, roughly 80% of them only once. The ten largest make up less than 6% of the sample. The sequencing input was peripheral blood. Receptors originate from a woman in her sixties or seventies with acute or convalescent COVID-19.

The V call is TRBV6-4, the J call TRBJ2-2; tentatively, D is TRBD1 (6 bases). V shed 6 bases and J shed 1 base, with 9 bases lying between them. This CDR3 comprises 14 residues. Germline V gives CDR1 MRHNA, CDR2 SNTAGT. This CDR3 reads CASSRGLNTGELFF. The CDR3 DNA sequence: TGTGCCAGCAGCAGGGGCTTGAACACCGGGGAGCTGTTTTTT.

A word on this clone: The same CDR3 arises from other DNA sequences in this sample as well. V is TRBV30 and J is TRBJ1-3; no clear D. From germline, CDR1 is GTSNPN and CDR2 SVGIG (reference sequence). The CDR3 covers 13 residues. V lost 2 bases and J lost 4, with 9 bases in between. Here the CDR3 reads CAWSSGGGNTIYF. The CDR3 DNA reads as TGTGCCTGGAGTTCCGGCGGAGGAAACACCATATATTTT.

V is TRBV28 and J is TRBJ2-3; 8 bases are shared with TRBD2. This CDR3 is built from 15 residues. Germline V gene sequence: CDR1 MDHEN, CDR2 SYDVKM. With V trimmed by 6 bases and J by 1 base, 6 bases remained unmatched. CDR3 protein: CASSSAGDGTDTQYF. In nucleotides, the CDR3 is TGTGCCAGCAGCTCAGCGGGAGATGGCACAGATACGCAGTATTTT.

V gene TRBV7-9 combines with J gene TRBJ2-1; 7 nucleotides agree with TRBD1. The CDR3 covers 16 residues. The germline gives CDR1 SEHNR, CDR2 FQNEAQ (reference sequence). The V and J ends lost 5 bases and 3 bases, in that order; junction bases with no gene match: 10. Here the CDR3 DNA reads TGTGCCAGCAGCGCCTCGACGGGACAGAGCTACAATGAGCAGTTCTTC. It is translated as CASSASTGQSYNEQFF. The complete variable domain, with remaining parts taken from reference TRBV7-9 and TRBJ2-1, reads DTGVSQNPRHKITKRGQNVTFRCDPISEHNRLYWYRQTLGQGPEFLTYFQNEAQLEKSRLLSDRFSAERPKGSFSTLEIQRTEQGDSAMYLCASSASTGQSYNEQFFGPGTRLTVL.

This sequence joins TRBV6-5 and TRBJ1-4; D is undetermined. Per germline, CDR1 MNHEY and CDR2 SVGAGI. The V end lost 2 bases, the J end lost 2 bases, and 6 bases lay between the germline ends. CDR3 length: 14 residues. The CDR3 DNA sequence: TGTGCCAGCAGTTACAGCAATACTAATGAAAAACTGTTTTTT. The encoded protein is CASSYSNTNEKLFF.

The chain recombines TRBV6-5 with TRBJ2-7; 9 bases map to TRBD2. CDR1 is MNHEY and CDR2 is SVGAGI in the germline V gene. The CDR3 totals 14 residues. With V trimmed by 7 bases and J by 0 bases, 4 bases remained unmatched. CDR3 residues: CASNRLAASYEQYF. CDR3 DNA: TGTGCCAGCAACCGACTAGCGGCCTCCTACGAGCAGTACTTC.

This chain joins TRBV2 and TRBJ2-1, with D perhaps TRBD2 (5 bases). From germline, CDR1 is SNHLY and CDR2 FYNNEI. Trimming removed 5 bases at V and 3 bases at J, with 14 bases between. This CDR3 is 15 amino acids long. The CDR3 here is CASSFARGYYNEQFF. CDR3 nucleotides: TGTGCCAGCAGTTTCGCCAGAGGGTACTACAATGAGCAGTTCTTC.

The chain carries TRBV5-4 and TRBJ1-2; 9 positions match TRBD1. CDR1 is SGHNT, CDR2 YYREEE, per germline (reference sequence). V was pared by 0 bases and J by 7 bases, with 7 bases of the junction left unmatched. The CDR3 runs 15 residues. The DNA for the CDR3 is TGTGCCAGCAGCTTGGGGGACAGGGACGTCCCTGGCTACACCTTC. Amino acids: CASSLGDRDVPGYTF. Filled out from reference TRBV5-4 and TRBJ1-2, the complete variable domain reads ETGVTQSPTHLIKTRGQQVTLRCSSQSGHNTVSWYQQALGQGPQFIFQYYREEENGRGNFPPRFSGLQFPNYSSELNVNALELDDSALYLCASSLGDRDVPGYTFGSGTRLTVV.

The V and J genes are TRBV3-1 (or the pseudogene TRBV3-2) and TRBJ1-2; maybe TRBD1 (6 bases). V lost 0 bases and J 5 bases, leaving 10 bases between the germline ends. Per germline, CDR1 LGHDT and CDR2 YNNKEL (reference sequence). The CDR3 has 14 residues. The chain's CDR3 is CASSQEGGLYGYTF. CDR3 in DNA: TGTGCCAGCAGCCAAGAAGGGGGTTTATATGGCTACACCTTC.

This chain's CDR3 is CASSGFSAAGELFF. The CDR3 coding sequence is TGTGCCAGCAGCGGATTTAGCGCGGCCGGGGAGCTGTTTTTT. The chain links TRBV6-2 or TRBV6-3 to TRBJ2-2, with a weak D call TRBD2 (5 bases). The CDR3 loop spans 14 amino acids. From germline, CDR1 is MNHEY and CDR2 SVGEGT. Trimming removed 6 bases from V and 6 bases from J, with 14 bases in between.

This clone has just one count. The chain carries TRBV28 and TRBJ2-3, with 8 positions matching TRBD2. Losses at the gene ends were 7 bases for V and 2 bases for J; bases not matched to a gene: 8. The CDR3 extends over 15 amino acids. The germline V gene encodes CDR1 MDHEN and CDR2 SYDVKM. The CDR3, as DNA: TGTGCCAGCATTTCCCCGGGAGGGCCCACAGATACGCAGTATTTT. This sequence encodes CASISPGGPTDTQYF.

The chain couples TRBV6-6 to TRBJ2-2; no clear D gene. The germline V gene has CDR1 MNHNY and CDR2 SVGAGI (reference sequence). The V and J ends lost 5 bases and 5 bases respectively, with 9 bases between them. This CDR3 region has 13 residues. CDR3 sequence reads: CASSPLETGELFF. The CDR3 bases are TGTGCCAGCAGTCCCTTGGAGACCGGGGAGCTGTTTTTT.

The chain recombines TRBV6-5 with TRBJ2-5, with a weak D call TRBD2 (6 bases). Between the trimmed V and J ends, which lost 7 bases and 1 base, there was a span of 10 bases. Per germline, CDR1 MNHEY and CDR2 SVGAGI. The CDR3 has 13 residues. The CDR3, as DNA: TGTGCCAGCAACCGGGACTTCCAAGAGACCCAGTACTTC. Protein sequence: CASNRDFQETQYF.

V usage is TRBV28 and J usage is TRBJ2-3, with 8 nucleotides matching TRBD1. Looked up from germline, CDR1 is MDHEN and CDR2 is SYDVKM. This CDR3 spans 16 amino acids. V shed 6 bases and J 2 bases; nucleotides not matched to a gene: 10. In nucleotides, the CDR3 is TGTGCCAGCAGCTACCCACAGGGGGTGATCACAGATACGCAGTATTTT. This translates into CASSYPQGVITDTQYF.